The following is a TCR beta chain sequence with its context. Its matching antigen is unknown. This sample was included in a study of T cell repertoires in aging, cancer and after chemotherapy. The CDR3 is 13 amino acids. The germline V gene encodes CDR1 SGHNT and CDR2 YYREEE (reference sequence). Trimming took 6 bases from V and 0 from J, leaving 10 bases between them. Multiplex touch-down PCR with TRB-A/B primers amplified rearranged V-D-J TRB sequences. TCRdb re-called the multiplex PCR reads with MiXCR, one entry per CDR3 protein. The data hold about 5,500 distinct CDR3 sequences, with roughly 30% observed a single time. General study results and limits: Healthy donors lost TCR diversity with age mainly through richness, cancer patients through richness and evenness. In each cancer cohort, median generation probability increased across chemotherapy, suggesting thymic output rebounded. Age-matched healthy donors had significantly more diverse, less clonal blood TCR repertoires than untreated cancer patients. Immunological memory after chemotherapy cannot be judged from the repertoire data.

TCR beta rearrangements were amplified from peripheral blood genomic DNA. Sequenced sample: blood. This chain uses TRBV5-4 with TRBJ2-7, with D perhaps matching TRBD1 (6 bases). The sequence was obtained from a human donor in good health. CDR3 in DNA: TGTGCCAGCACCCCAGGGGCCTCCTACGAGCAGTACTTC. Translated, it gives CASTPGASYEQYF.